This T cell receptor beta chain was recorded in a study of CD8 T cells in ankylosing spondylitis. The CDR3 contains 14 residues. Germline V gene sequence: CDR1 SGHAT, CDR2 FQNNGV. The V and J ends lost 5 bases and 3 bases respectively, with 12 bases between them. Quantitative barcoded 5'-RACE was used to prepare TCR beta libraries. A single record per CDR3 protein comes from TCRdb applying MiXCR to the 5' RACE reads. The sample includes approximately 520,000 distinct CDR3 sequences, about 5.2% of them seen just once. This clonotype has ten or more counts. The antigen is unknown. Findings and caveats of the study: Clones tied to disease were said to be significantly enriched in matched ankylosing spondylitis synovial fluid. The study identified a TCR beta motif of several highly homologous variants that appeared characteristic of ankylosing spondylitis blood. Relatively scarce in peripheral blood, disease-linked clones were CD8+. A number of the motif variants had already been described in reactive arthritis synovial fluid and blood.

The sequencing input was blood, either unsorted or a sorted T cell fraction (not recorded which). The receptor was isolated from a male donor with ankylosing spondylitis. This chain links TRBV11-2 with TRBJ2-3; D perhaps matches TRBD2 (6 bases). CDR3 DNA sequence: TGTGCCAGCAGCCCAACGCGGGGAACAGATACGCAGTATTTT. As protein: CASSPTRGTDTQYF. Looking up the rest from reference TRBV11-2 and TRBJ2-3 gives the full variable domain: EAGVAQSPRYKIIEKRQSVAFWCNPISGHATLYWYQQILGQGPKLLIQFQNNGVVDDSQLPKDRFSAERLKGVDSTLKIQPAKLEDSAVYLCASSPTRGTDTQYFGPGTRLTVL.